This T cell receptor (beta chain) was profiled in a study of shared clonotypes between healthy human individuals. Study-level findings and limits: Across subsets, estimated richness was generally greater for naive than for memory populations.

Trimming took off 2 bases at V and 0 bases at J, with 6 bases between the two ends. This CDR3 has 15 amino acids. CDR1 is SGHRS and CDR2 is YFSETQ in the germline V gene. The method was immunoSEQ multiplex PCR; TCRdb's version includes in-frame clones alone and lacks a portion of them. Altogether 230,000 or so clones are present, just over 65% being singletons, with the ten largest covering 11%. As for this clone: The antigen is unknown.

Sequencing was done on a sample of memory CD4+ T cells sorted from blood. Subset described: CD45RA-negative fraction. The chain recombines TRBV5-1 with TRBJ2-6, with D unresolved. The TCR originated in a man in his thirties or forties in good health. The CDR3 DNA reads as TGCGCCAGCAGCTTTCAGCGCTCTGGGGCCAACGTCCTGACTTTC. This gives the protein CASSFQRSGANVLTF.